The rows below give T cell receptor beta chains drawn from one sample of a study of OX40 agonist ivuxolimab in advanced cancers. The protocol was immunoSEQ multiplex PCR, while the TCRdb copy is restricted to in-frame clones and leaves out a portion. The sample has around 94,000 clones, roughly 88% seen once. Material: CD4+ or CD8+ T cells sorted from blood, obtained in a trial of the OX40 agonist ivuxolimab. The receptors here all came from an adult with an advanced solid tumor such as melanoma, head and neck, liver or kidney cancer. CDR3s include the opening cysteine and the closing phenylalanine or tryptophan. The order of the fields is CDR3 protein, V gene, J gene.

CASSPPDRTEQYF	TRBV5-4	TRBJ2-7
CASSLLGGRSGANVLTF	TRBV5-1	TRBJ2-6
CASSLVGGGQHF	TRBV7-2	TRBJ1-5
CASSIDGSASSYNEQFF	TRBV19	TRBJ2-1
CASSPPGRHNEQFF	TRBV9	TRBJ2-1
CASSMFQREGVETQYF	TRBV19	TRBJ2-5
CASGAPLDRHYEQYF	TRBV27	TRBJ2-7
CASSLGTVYGYTF	TRBV7-2	TRBJ1-2
CATSRLSDSYNEQFF	TRBV15	TRBJ2-1
CASSQGLPGSSYEQYF	TRBV5-1	TRBJ2-7
CASSPPSGKRNEQFF	TRBV27	TRBJ2-1
CASSQDGGPTGNTIYF	TRBV4-3	TRBJ1-3
CASISVGDRNKFF	TRBV28	TRBJ1-4
CASSDGEGTQYF	TRBV6-4	TRBJ2-5
CASSVATTGGNEQFF	TRBV9	TRBJ2-1
CASRPAPGQLGMAEAFF	TRBV28	TRBJ1-1
CASNPGQESYNEQFF	TRBV9	TRBJ2-1
CASSLLGTKNTGELFF	TRBV7-9	TRBJ2-2
CASSLRGSSYNEQFF	TRBV7-2	TRBJ2-1
CAISESGMYQETQYF	TRBV10-3	TRBJ2-5
CASSVVGGLGANVLTF	TRBV9	TRBJ2-6
CASSPPTLPSLIGQYF	TRBV28	TRBJ2-7
CASRQGAGYEQYF	TRBV6-5	NA
CASSGGFGTSRPLSYNEQFF	TRBV9	TRBJ2-1
CAVGQENTGELFF	TRBV27	TRBJ2-2
CASSLVALRDEQFF	TRBV7-6	TRBJ2-1
CASSPGRNFNEKLFF	TRBV27	TRBJ1-4
CATEGFWDTEAFF	TRBV6-1	TRBJ1-1
CASSAGQGVGEQFF	TRBV11-2	TRBJ2-1
CASSLQGTSGRVGNEQFF	TRBV7-6	TRBJ2-1
CASSYYAGAYEQYF	TRBV6-5	TRBJ2-7
CASSEGQGLNQPQHF	TRBV7-8	TRBJ1-5
CASSLGQGRYLGGYTF	TRBV5-4	TRBJ1-2
CASSVGTERLAAYEQYF	TRBV6-1	TRBJ2-7
CASSSGQGAYQPQHF	TRBV28	TRBJ1-5
CAWSVGSSYNEQFF	TRBV30	TRBJ2-1
CASTEASLDTQYF	TRBV11-3	TRBJ2-3
CASSPPGVADTQYF	TRBV7-9	TRBJ2-3
CASSQTGGGNQPQHF	TRBV7-3	TRBJ1-5
CASSWGGSSHEQYF	TRBV19	TRBJ2-7
CASSHPPGVAGYNEQFF	TRBV7-9	TRBJ2-1
CASSFSGRGTDTQYF	TRBV11-2	TRBJ2-3
CASSSGASGSSYEQYF	TRBV5-1	TRBJ2-7
CASSPWAGNEQYF	TRBV14	TRBJ2-7
CASSLRTDPYGYTF	TRBV7-8	TRBJ1-2
CAIRGTGEFQETQYF	TRBV10-3	TRBJ2-5
CASSEDQTRSYNEQFF	TRBV9	TRBJ2-1
CASSFRTTDTQYF	TRBV5-4	TRBJ2-3
CASSQKGPREAFF	TRBV4-2	TRBJ1-1
CASSQDLAQDTQYF	TRBV4-3	TRBJ2-3
CASSPPTSGDQETQYF	TRBV7-8	TRBJ2-5
CASSLSRDGHGGYTF	TRBV27	TRBJ1-2
CAWSAHSYEQYF	TRBV30	TRBJ2-7
CASSRGGAGTGELFF	TRBV9	TRBJ2-2
CASSVGGTDTVSGYTF	TRBV9	TRBJ1-2
CASSPRGTTGELFF	TRBV5-6	TRBJ2-2
CASRAGHRNEKLFF	TRBV2	TRBJ1-4
CASSVAISGRPRGQFF	TRBV9	TRBJ2-1
CASSLGDRDHNEQFF	TRBV5-1	TRBJ2-1